This T cell receptor beta chain originates from a study of T cells in Graves' hyperthyroidism and ophthalmopathy. Whole-study results and caveats: Most clonotypes expanded in the thyroid (above 0.001) were also present in blood. Ophthalmopathy onset followed model prediction by a median roughly 6.5 months. Stable hyperthyroidism was separated from ophthalmopathy by a model based on 13 V-J features.

Regions amplified from RNA transcripts were the TCR beta CDR3 regions. The primer set for the first-round RT-PCR of the TCR CDR3 was HTBI. TCRdb re-analysed the multiplex PCR reads in MiXCR, keeping a single row per CDR3 protein. Here the sample spans roughly 500,000 distinct CDR3 sequences, 40% to 50% being singletons. Patients with uncontrolled infections, other autoimmune diseases, pregnancy or lactation were excluded. Comment on this clonotype: Its target is unknown.

Trimming took 2 bases from V and 2 from J; bases not matched to a gene: 0. The CDR3 has 14 amino acids. Germline CDR1 reads ENHRY; CDR2 reads SYGVKD. The chain combines TRBV10-3 with TRBJ2-5; 9 nucleotides align to TRBD1. The receptor's source is an adult woman with Graves' disease, either hyperthyroidism or ophthalmopathy (not recorded which). The material sequenced was peripheral blood or thyroid tissue (not recorded which). The CDR3 bases are TGTGCCATCAGTGAGGGACAGGGGCAAGAGACCCAGTACTTC. It translates to CAISEGQGQETQYF.